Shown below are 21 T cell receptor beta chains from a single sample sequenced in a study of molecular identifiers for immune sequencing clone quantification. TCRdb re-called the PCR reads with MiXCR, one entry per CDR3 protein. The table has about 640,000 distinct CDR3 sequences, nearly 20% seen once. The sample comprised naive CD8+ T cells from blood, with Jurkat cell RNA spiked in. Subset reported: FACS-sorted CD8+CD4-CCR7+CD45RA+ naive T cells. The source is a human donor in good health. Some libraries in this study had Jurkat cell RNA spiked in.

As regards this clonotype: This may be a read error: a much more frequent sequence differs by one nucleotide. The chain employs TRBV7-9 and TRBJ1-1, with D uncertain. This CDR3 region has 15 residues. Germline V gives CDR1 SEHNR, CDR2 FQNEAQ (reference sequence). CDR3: CASSYSAVPGSEVFF. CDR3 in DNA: TGTGCCAGCAGCTACTCGGCGGTTCCCGGGAGTGAAGTTTTCTTT.

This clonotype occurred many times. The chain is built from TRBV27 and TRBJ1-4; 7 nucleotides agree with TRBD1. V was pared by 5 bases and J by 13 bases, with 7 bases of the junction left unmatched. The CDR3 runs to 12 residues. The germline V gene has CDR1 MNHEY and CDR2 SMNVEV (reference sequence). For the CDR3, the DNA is TGTGCCAGCAGTACCCCACAGGGGCCACTGTTTTTT. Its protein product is CASSTPQGPLFF.

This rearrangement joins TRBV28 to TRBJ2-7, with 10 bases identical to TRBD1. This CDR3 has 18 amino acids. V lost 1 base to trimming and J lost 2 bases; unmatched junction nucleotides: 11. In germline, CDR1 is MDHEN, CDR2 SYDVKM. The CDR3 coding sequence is TGTGCCAGCAGTTTATCCCTCAACAGACAGGGGGCGACCTACGAGCAGTACTTC. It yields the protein CASSLSLNRQGATYEQYF.

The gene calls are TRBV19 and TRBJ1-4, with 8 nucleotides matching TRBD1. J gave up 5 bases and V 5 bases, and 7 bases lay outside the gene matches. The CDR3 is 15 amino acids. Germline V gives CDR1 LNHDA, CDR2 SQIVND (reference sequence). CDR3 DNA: TGTGCCAGTAGTCCCCGGACAGGGACCAATGAAAAACTGTTTTTT. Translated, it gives CASSPRTGTNEKLFF.

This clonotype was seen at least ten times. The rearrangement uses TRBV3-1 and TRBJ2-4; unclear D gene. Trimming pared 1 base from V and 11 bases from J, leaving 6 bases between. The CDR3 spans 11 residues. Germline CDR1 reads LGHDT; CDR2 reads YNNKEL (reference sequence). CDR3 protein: CASSQGGVQYF. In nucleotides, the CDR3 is TGTGCCAGCAGCCAAGGTGGAGTTCAGTACTTC.

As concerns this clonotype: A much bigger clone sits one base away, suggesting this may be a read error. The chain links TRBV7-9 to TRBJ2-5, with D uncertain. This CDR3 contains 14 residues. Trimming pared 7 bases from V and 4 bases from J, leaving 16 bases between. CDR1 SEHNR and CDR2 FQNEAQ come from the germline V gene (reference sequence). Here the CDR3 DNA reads TGTGCCAGCACCGAAGGGATCGTATTAGAGACCCAGTACTTC. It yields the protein CASTEGIVLETQYF. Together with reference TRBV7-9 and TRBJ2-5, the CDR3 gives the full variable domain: DTGVSQNPRHKITKRGQNVTFRCDPISEHNRLYWYRQTLGQGPEFLTYFQNEAQLEKSRLLSDRFSAERPKGSFSTLEIQRTEQGDSAMYLCASTEGIVLETQYFGPGTRLLVL.

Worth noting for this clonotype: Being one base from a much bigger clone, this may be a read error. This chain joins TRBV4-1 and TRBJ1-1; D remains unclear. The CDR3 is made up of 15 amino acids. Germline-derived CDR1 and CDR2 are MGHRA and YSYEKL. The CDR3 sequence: CASSQDTGMGTEALF. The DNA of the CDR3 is TGCGCCAGCAGCCAAGATACGGGGATGGGCACTGAAGCTCTCTTT.

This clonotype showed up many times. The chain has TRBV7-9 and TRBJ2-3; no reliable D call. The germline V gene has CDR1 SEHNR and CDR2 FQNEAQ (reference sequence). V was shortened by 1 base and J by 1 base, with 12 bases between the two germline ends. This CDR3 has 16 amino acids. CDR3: CASSLESLFGTDTQYF. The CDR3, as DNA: TGTGCCAGCAGCTTAGAGTCACTTTTTGGCACAGATACGCAGTATTTT.

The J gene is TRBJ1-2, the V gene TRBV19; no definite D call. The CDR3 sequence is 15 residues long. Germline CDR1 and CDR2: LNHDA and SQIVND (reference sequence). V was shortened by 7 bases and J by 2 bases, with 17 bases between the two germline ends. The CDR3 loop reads CASTLLDAGNYGYTF. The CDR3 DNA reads TGTGCCAGTACCTTATTGGACGCTGGCAACTATGGCTACACCTTC. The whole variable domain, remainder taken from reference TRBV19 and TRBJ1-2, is DGGITQSPKYLFRKEGQNVTLSCEQNLNHDAMYWYRQDPGQGLRLIYYSQIVNDFQKGDIAEGYSVSREKKESFPLTVTSAQKNPTAFYLCASTLLDAGNYGYTFGSGTRLTVV.

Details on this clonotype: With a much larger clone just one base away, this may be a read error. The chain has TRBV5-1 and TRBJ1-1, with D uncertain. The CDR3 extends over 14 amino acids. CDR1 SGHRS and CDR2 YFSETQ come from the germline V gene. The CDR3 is CASSSRIGNTEALF. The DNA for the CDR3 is TGCGCCAGCAGCTCCCGAATTGGGAACACTGAAGCTCTCTTT.

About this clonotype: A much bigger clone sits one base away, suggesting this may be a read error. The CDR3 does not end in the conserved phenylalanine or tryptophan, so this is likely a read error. CDR3 loop: CATGQGANIQYS. The DNA of the CDR3 is TGTGCCACCGGACAGGGGGCGAACATTCAGTACTCC. V is TRBV12-3 or TRBV12-4 and J is TRBJ2-4; TRBD1 aligns across 11 bases. The CDR3 length is 12 residues. The V gene end was trimmed by 10 bases and the J gene end by 7 bases; junction bases not matched to a gene: 3.

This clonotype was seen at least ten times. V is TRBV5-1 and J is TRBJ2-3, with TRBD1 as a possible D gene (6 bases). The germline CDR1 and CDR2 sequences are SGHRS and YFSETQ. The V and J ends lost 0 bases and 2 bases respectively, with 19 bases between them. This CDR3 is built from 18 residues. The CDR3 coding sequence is TGCGCCAGCAGCTTGGCAGTGACAGGATACTCACACACAGATACGCAGTATTTT. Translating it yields CASSLAVTGYSHTDTQYF.

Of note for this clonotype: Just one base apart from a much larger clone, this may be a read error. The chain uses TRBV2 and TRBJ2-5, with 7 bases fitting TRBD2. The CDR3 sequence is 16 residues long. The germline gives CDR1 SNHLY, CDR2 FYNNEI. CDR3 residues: CAGSYPGTNLQETQYF. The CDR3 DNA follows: TGTGCCGGCAGTTACCCCGGGACTAACCTACAAGAGACCCAGTACTTC.

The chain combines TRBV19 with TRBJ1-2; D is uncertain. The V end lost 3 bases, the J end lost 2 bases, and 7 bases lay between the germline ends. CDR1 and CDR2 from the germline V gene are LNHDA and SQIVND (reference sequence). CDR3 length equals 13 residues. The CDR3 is CASSMELNYGYTF. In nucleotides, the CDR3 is TGTGCCAGTAGTATGGAATTAAACTATGGCTACACCTTC.

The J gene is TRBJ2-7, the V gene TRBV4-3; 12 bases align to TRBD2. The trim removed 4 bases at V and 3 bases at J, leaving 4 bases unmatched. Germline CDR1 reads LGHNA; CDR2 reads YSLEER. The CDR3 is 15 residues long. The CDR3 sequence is CASSRRTSGVYEQYF. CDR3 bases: TGCGCCAGCAGCCGAAGGACTAGCGGGGTCTACGAGCAGTACTTC.

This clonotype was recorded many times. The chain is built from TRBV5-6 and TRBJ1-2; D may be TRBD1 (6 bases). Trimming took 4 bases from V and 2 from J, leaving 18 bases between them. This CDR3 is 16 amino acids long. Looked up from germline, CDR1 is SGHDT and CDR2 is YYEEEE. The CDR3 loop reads CASSLPDRNLNYGYTF. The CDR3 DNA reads TGTGCCAGCAGCCTACCGGACAGAAACCTGAACTATGGCTACACCTTC.

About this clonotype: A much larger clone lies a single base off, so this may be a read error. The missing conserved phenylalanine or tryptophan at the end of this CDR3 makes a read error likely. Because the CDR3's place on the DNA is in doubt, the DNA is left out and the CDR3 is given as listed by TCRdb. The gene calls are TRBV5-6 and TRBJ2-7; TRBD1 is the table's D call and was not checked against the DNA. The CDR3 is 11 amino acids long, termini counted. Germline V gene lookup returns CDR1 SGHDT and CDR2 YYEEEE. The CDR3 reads CASSLGDRQYL.

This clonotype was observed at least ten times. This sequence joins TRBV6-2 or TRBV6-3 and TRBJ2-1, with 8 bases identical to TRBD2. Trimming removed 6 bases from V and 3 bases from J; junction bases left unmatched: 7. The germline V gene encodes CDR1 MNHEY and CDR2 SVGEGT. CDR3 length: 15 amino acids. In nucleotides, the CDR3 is TGTGCCAGCAGCCAAAATAGCGGGAACTACAATGAGCAGTTCTTC. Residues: CASSQNSGNYNEQFF.

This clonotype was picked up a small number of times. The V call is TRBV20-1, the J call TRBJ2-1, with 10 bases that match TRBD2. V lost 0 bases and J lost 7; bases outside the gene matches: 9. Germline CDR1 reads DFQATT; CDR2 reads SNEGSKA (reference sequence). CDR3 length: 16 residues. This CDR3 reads CSARDRKLAGINEQFF. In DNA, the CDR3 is TGCAGTGCTAGAGATAGAAAACTAGCGGGAATAAATGAGCAGTTCTTC.

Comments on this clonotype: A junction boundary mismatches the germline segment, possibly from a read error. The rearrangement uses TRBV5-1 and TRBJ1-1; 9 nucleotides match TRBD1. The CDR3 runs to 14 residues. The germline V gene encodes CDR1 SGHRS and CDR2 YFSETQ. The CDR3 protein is CASSLGQGLSEALF. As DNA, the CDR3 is TGCGCCAGCAGCTTAGGACAGGGGTTGTCTGAAGCTCTCTTT.

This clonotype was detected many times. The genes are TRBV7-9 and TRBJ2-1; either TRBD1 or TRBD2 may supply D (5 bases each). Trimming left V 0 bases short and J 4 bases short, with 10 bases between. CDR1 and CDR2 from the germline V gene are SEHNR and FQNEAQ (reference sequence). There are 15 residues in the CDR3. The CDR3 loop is CASSLARDGYNEQFF. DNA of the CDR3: TGTGCCAGCAGCTTAGCTCGGGACGGATACAATGAGCAGTTCTTC.